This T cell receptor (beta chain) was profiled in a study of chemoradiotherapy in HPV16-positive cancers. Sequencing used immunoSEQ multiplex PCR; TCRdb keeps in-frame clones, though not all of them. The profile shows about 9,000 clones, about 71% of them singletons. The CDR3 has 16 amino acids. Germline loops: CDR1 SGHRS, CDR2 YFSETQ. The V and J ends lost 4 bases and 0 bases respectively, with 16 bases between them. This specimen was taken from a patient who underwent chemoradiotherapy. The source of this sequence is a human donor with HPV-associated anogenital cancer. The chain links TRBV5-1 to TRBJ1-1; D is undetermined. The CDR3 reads CASSPEDRAMNTEAFF. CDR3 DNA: TGCGCCAGCAGCCCAGAAGATCGGGCCATGAACACTGAAGCTTTCTTT. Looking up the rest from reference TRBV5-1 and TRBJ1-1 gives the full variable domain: KAGVTQTPRYLIKTRGQQVTLSCSPISGHRSVSWYQQTPGQGLQFLFEYFSETQRNKGNFPGRFSGRQFSNSRSEMNVSTLELGDSALYLCASSPEDRAMNTEAFFGQGTRLTVV.